This T cell receptor beta chain is from a study of OX40 agonist ivuxolimab in advanced cancers. In this sample, this clone is medium-sized. Other DNA sequences of this sample code for an identical CDR3. The CDR3 totals 13 residues. V lost 5 bases and J lost 6, with 8 bases in between. Germline V CDR1 and CDR2: SGHVS, FQNEAQ. Profiled with immunoSEQ multiplex PCR; TCRdb holds only in-frame clones, not every one. The sample has 20,000 to 25,000 clones, roughly 78% seen once. This material consisted of CD4+ or CD8+ T cells sorted from blood, taken in a trial of the OX40 agonist ivuxolimab. This sequence joins TRBV7-8 and TRBJ1-6, with TRBD1 as a possible D gene (5 bases). This clonotype originated in an adult with an advanced solid tumor such as melanoma, head and neck, liver or kidney cancer. The CDR3 nucleotides are TGTGCCAGCAGCCGGGACGGTAATTCACCCCTCCACTTT. This codes for CASSRDGNSPLHF. Full variable domain (rest looked up from reference TRBV7-8 and TRBJ1-6): GAGVSQSPRYKVAKRGQDVALRCDPISGHVSLFWYQQALGQGPEFLTYFQNEAQLDKSGLPSDRFFAERPEGSVSTLKIQRTQQEDSAVYLCASSRDGNSPLHFGNGTRLTVT.